This T cell receptor beta chain came from a study of T cell clonotyping in hematopoietic cell transplantation. The CDR3 totals 13 residues. Germline CDR1 reads SGHTA; CDR2 reads FQGNSA. Deletions cut 5 bases from V and 7 bases from J, with 11 bases between. Using immunoSEQ multiplex PCR, the repertoire was profiled, and TCRdb retains in-frame clones only, with some absent. The sample shows tens of thousands of clones, around 95% of them seen only once. The V gene is TRBV7-2, the J gene TRBJ2-2; D unresolved. The receptor was isolated from a man under 40 in good health. Some clones in this sample may be carry-over from other donors' samples. Sequencing used peripheral blood mononuclear cells. The CDR3 coding sequence is TGTGCCAGCAGCCAAAGGGTTATCGGGGAGCTGTTTTTT. Translating it yields CASSQRVIGELFF. The variable domain in full, with the rest retrieved from reference TRBV7-2 and TRBJ2-2, is GAGVSQSPSNKVTEKGKDVELRCDPISGHTALYWYRQSLGQGLEFLIYFQGNSAPDKSGLPSDRFSAERTGGSVSTLTIQRTQQEDSAVYLCASSQRVIGELFFGEGSRLTVL.